The clone carrying this TCR beta chain was counted between two and nine times. The antigen is unknown. The sample comes from a study of early T cells in non-severe SARS-CoV-2 infection. Turning to the study itself: Sequencing input comprised bulk RNA from unsorted whole blood; chain pairing was not available.

Unique molecular identifiers tagged individual cDNA molecules. TCRdb reprocessed the 5' RACE reads via MiXCR and lists one record per CDR3 protein. The sample lists around 50,000 distinct CDR3 sequences; roughly 12% were seen once. Findings and caveats of the study: VDJdb matching skewed toward anti-spike CD8 responses, missing private and CD4 specificities.

The CDR3 runs 14 residues. The J segment lost 2 bases and the V segment lost 6 bases, leaving 7 bases of the junction unmatched. The germline V gene has CDR1 SGHVS and CDR2 FQNEAQ. The sequence derives from an adult who was a healthcare worker with PCR-confirmed SARS-CoV-2 infection or an uninfected control (not recorded which). The chain uses TRBV7-8 and TRBJ2-7; 7 nucleotides agree with TRBD1. Sequencing was performed on whole blood. DNA of the CDR3: TGTGCCAGCAGTCCCGACAGGGACACCTACGAGCAGTACTTC. This codes for CASSPDRDTYEQYF.